This passage covers 2 T cell receptor beta chains from one sample sequenced in a study of CD8+ T cells in alopecia areata. Described treatment: oral pan-JAK inhibitor, 5-10 mg twice daily. cDNA prepared by RNA extraction and subsequent reverse transcription served as the template for sequencing. Sequencing was performed with immunoSEQ multiplex PCR; in TCRdb, only in-frame clones are kept and a portion is missing. The sample lists 200,000 or so clones, 40% to 45% occurring once. The sequencing used CD4+ T cells sorted from blood, collected at approximately week 37, from a patient treated with tofacitinib. The receptors originated from a human donor with alopecia areata.

The chain combines TRBV28 with TRBJ2-4, with 8 bases lining up with TRBD2. The V and J ends lost 9 bases and 0 bases, in that order; junction bases with no gene match: 1. Germline V CDR1 and CDR2: MDHEN, SYDVKM. The CDR3 has 13 residues. The CDR3, as DNA: TGTGCCAGTACTAGCGGAGCCAAAAACATTCAGTACTTC. This encodes CASTSGAKNIQYF.

V and J are TRBV19 and TRBJ1-1, with TRBD1 as a possible D gene (6 bases). Trimming removed 6 bases at V and 8 bases at J, with 13 bases between. Germline assignment: CDR1 LNHDA and CDR2 SQIVND (reference sequence). The CDR3 has 12 amino acids. The CDR3 DNA reads as TGTGCCAGTAGCCATAAGACAGGAGAAGCTTTCTTT. Translating gives CASSHKTGEAFF.